A single T cell receptor (beta chain) is shown here with its context. Its antigen remains unknown. The data derive from a study of Graves' ophthalmopathy and Graves' hyperthyroidism. Findings and limits, study-wide: From stable hyperthyroidism, ophthalmopathy was separated by a 13-signature model with 87.88% sensitivity and around 79% specificity. Blood shared most expanded thyroid clonotypes above 0.001 frequency.

RNA transcripts were the source from which TCR beta CDR3 regions were amplified. An opening RT-PCR round employed HTBI primers and preceded a second-round multiplex PCR. Via MiXCR, TCRdb re-called the multiplex PCR reads, giving one row per CDR3 protein. The data show a few hundred thousand distinct CDR3 sequences, approximately 18% seen once. The PBMCs originated from around 10 ml of fresh peripheral blood. With 5 bases clipped from V and 8 bases from J, the junction kept 7 bases outside the gene matches. The CDR3 runs to 13 residues. Germline CDR1 is LGHDT and CDR2 is YNNKEL (reference sequence). The receptor comes from an adult woman with stable Graves' hyperthyroidism. Sequencing used peripheral blood. The V call is TRBV3-1, the J call TRBJ1-2; 8 bases map to TRBD1. CDR3 loop: CASSGPGGWGYTF. CDR3 sequence (DNA): TGTGCCAGCAGCGGGCCAGGGGGCTGGGGCTACACCTTC.